The source of this T cell receptor beta chain is a study of cytomegalovirus exposure and HLA in healthy donors (dated 2017 in TCRdb). Broadly, across the study: A later analysis indicated that the roughly 130 validation repertoires were generated on the platform also employed for the 700 or so repertoires of the first cohort. The study was designed to test whether signatures of past pathogen exposure could be identified by cataloging public T cell receptors. A separate validation cohort of 100 to 150 different subjects was used in addition to the 666-subject first cohort. To predict cytomegalovirus infection status, the study combined high-throughput TCR immunosequencing, statistical association of individual TCRs with disease status, and machine learning. Summary of the overall study and its limitations: A later analysis lacked HLA typing for the validation cohort, so it scored co-occurrence in that cohort across all 120 repertoires. Most TCR sequences were observed very rarely across donors, whereas some public TCRs were present in many individuals. A few of the identified cytomegalovirus-associated TCR beta chains were confirmed in vitro to be specific for cytomegalovirus antigens. Subsequent analysis determined that TCRs grouped into clusters in the first cohort also showed a tendency toward co-occurrence across the roughly 110 validation repertoires, and approximately 94% of cluster scores exceeded 0. The authors suggested that the approach could potentially be extended to other disease states and immunological phenotypes. A total of about 180 TCR beta chains were listed by the study as associated with cytomegalovirus. Cytomegalovirus status was reported to be diagnosed by the classifier with high specificity and sensitivity in both the original and validation cohorts.

The donors belonged to the validation cohort of about 120 subjects, which was separate from the approximately 700-subject first cohort. The library came from the immunoSEQ multiplex PCR assay. Under the source paper's analysis protocol: To diagnose cytomegalovirus status from the catalog of TCR beta chain sequences, a statistical classification framework was built. In TCRdb, the immuneACCESS table is reduced to in-frame sequences with V and J assigned. These tables do not hold every clone; where another copy was compared, an unresolved V gene accounts for under half, and the others remain unexplained. V and J calls and clone size follow that table, whereas D and trimming were derived from the DNA. Across this sample there are approximately 180,000 clones, with approximately 87% seen only once. The ten most abundant clones make up about 1.5% of the sample. Sequences LGHNA (CDR1) and YNFKEQ (CDR2) are obtained from the germline V gene. At the junction V is shortened by 3 bases and J by 2 bases, with 6 bases in between. The CDR3 spans 13 residues, from the cysteine through the phenylalanine. The DNA shown is the 39-base CDR3, in frame from base 1.

With regard to this clone: Its antigen is currently not known. Base qualities are not provided; no much larger clone lies one nucleotide away.

The sequenced sample was PBMCs. This receptor was taken from a woman aged 25 to 39 in good health and CMV-seronegative. The sequence links TRBV4-2 to TRBJ2-3, with TRBD1 perhaps the D gene, on 5 matching bases. The encoded CDR3 is CASSQDITDTQYF. The nucleotide sequence reads as follows: TGTGCCAGCAGCCAGGACATCACAGATACGCAGTATTTT.